The 21 T cell receptor beta chains presented below share a single source sample, sequenced in a study of T cells after yellow fever vaccination. TCRdb reprocessed the 5' RACE reads via MiXCR and lists one record per CDR3 protein. Altogether some 500,000 distinct CDR3 sequences are present, roughly 13% being singletons, with the ten largest covering over 11%. The material sequenced was PBMCs, taken on the day of the yellow fever booster vaccination. These receptors all come from a man aged 30 to 45 who received the YFV17D yellow fever vaccine.

This clonotype showed up just a few times. This chain joins TRBV20-1 and TRBJ1-5; D is uncertain. The V end lost 1 base, the J end lost 4 bases, and 5 bases lay between the germline ends. This CDR3 contains 12 residues. CDR1 and CDR2 (germline): DFQATT, SNEGSKA (reference sequence). CDR3 sequence: CSARVENQPQHF. As DNA, the CDR3 is TGCAGTGCTAGAGTTGAAAATCAGCCCCAGCATTTT.

This clonotype has at least ten counts. This sequence joins TRBV20-1 and TRBJ2-1; D remains ambiguous. CDR1 and CDR2 from the germline V gene are DFQATT and SNEGSKA (reference sequence). Trimming left V 3 bases short and J 8 bases short, with 11 bases between. The CDR3 has 12 amino acids. The DNA for the CDR3 is TGCAGTGCTAGCCCTGTGACGGATGAGCAGTTCTTC. Translating gives CSASPVTDEQFF.

This clonotype was detected a few times. CDR3 residues: CASSSGLRLHEQFF. In DNA, the CDR3 is TGTGCCAGCAGCTCGGGACTACGTCTTCATGAGCAGTTCTTC. This chain joins TRBV7-9 and TRBJ2-1; TRBD2 matches at 7 bases. The CDR3 is 14 amino acids. Trimming at V came to 4 bases and at J to 8 bases, leaving 8 bases not matched to a gene. Germline V gives CDR1 SEHNR, CDR2 FQNEAQ (reference sequence).

V gene TRBV28 combines with J gene TRBJ2-1; D unresolved. The germline CDR1 and CDR2 sequences are MDHEN and SYDVKM. Trimming left V 1 base short and J 9 bases short, with 19 bases between. This CDR3 comprises 16 residues. Written as DNA, the CDR3 is TGTGCCAGCAGTTTATTATCCGCCGGAAATAAAGCTGAGCAGTTCTTC. It codes for CASSLLSAGNKAEQFF. The full variable domain, completed using reference TRBV28 and TRBJ2-1, is DVKVTQSSRYLVKRTGEKVFLECVQDMDHENMFWYRQDPGLGLRLIYFSYDVKMKEKGDIPEGYSVSREKKERFSLILESASTNQTSMYLCASSLLSAGNKAEQFFGPGTRLTVL.

The V call is TRBV28, the J call TRBJ2-2; the D gene could be TRBD1 or TRBD2 (6 bases each). The CDR3 sequence is 15 residues long. The ends were cut back, 7 bases at V and 5 bases at J, with 17 bases in the middle. Germline CDR1 MDHEN, CDR2 SYDVKM. CDR3 in amino acids: CASIHPGAHTGELFF. The CDR3, as DNA: TGTGCCAGCATCCACCCGGGGGCGCATACCGGGGAGCTGTTTTTT.

There are many counts of this clonotype. The chain links TRBV7-9 to TRBJ2-6; tentatively, D is TRBD2 (6 bases). V lost 1 base to trimming and J lost 9 bases, with 10 bases between them. The CDR3 runs 14 residues. The germline CDR1 and CDR2 sequences are SEHNR and FQNEAQ (reference sequence). DNA of the CDR3: TGTGCCAGCAGCTTAGAAAGGGAGGTCAACGTCCTGACTTTC. It specifies CASSLEREVNVLTF.

The gene calls are TRBV28 and TRBJ2-5, with 8 nucleotides matching TRBD1. The length of the CDR3 is 15 residues. V lost 4 bases and J lost 1; bases outside the gene matches: 5. In germline, CDR1 is MDHEN, CDR2 SYDVKM. As DNA, the CDR3 is TGTGCCAGCAGTTCCGGACAGGGTGTCCAAGAGACCCAGTACTTC. Translating gives CASSSGQGVQETQYF. The full variable domain, completed using reference TRBV28 and TRBJ2-5, is DVKVTQSSRYLVKRTGEKVFLECVQDMDHENMFWYRQDPGLGLRLIYFSYDVKMKEKGDIPEGYSVSREKKERFSLILESASTNQTSMYLCASSSGQGVQETQYFGPGTRLLVL.

This clonotype was seen more than once but under ten times. This chain joins TRBV27 and TRBJ1-6; 9 bases line up with TRBD1. Germline lookup yields CDR1 MNHEY and CDR2 SMNVEV (reference sequence). The CDR3 has 17 amino acids. The V gene end was trimmed by 9 bases and the J gene end by 9 bases; junction bases not matched to a gene: 18. The CDR3 DNA reads TGTGCCAGTAAACGACCGGGACAGGGCGTCCTCGGTTCACCCCTCCACTTT. Residues: CASKRPGQGVLGSPLHF.

The chain combines TRBV30 with TRBJ2-3, with 7 bases matching TRBD2. The CDR3 is made up of 13 amino acids. CDR1 is GTSNPN, CDR2 SVGIG, per germline (reference sequence). Trimming removed 6 bases from V and 1 base from J; junction bases left unmatched: 4. CDR3 DNA sequence: TGTGCCTGCGCGGCGGGAGGCACAGATACGCAGTATTTT. This sequence encodes CACAAGGTDTQYF.

The J gene is TRBJ2-1, the V gene TRBV19; D gene unclear. Per the germline V gene, CDR1 is LNHDA and CDR2 is SQIVND (reference sequence). The CDR3 consists of 11 residues. V was shortened by 3 bases and J by 9 bases, with 6 bases between the two germline ends. CDR3 nucleotides: TGTGCCAGTAGTATCCTTGGTGAGCAGTTCTTC. Translation: CASSILGEQFF.

This clonotype was counted many times. The chain combines TRBV7-9 with TRBJ2-3; tentative D call: TRBD1 (5 bases). Germline V gene lookup returns CDR1 SEHNR and CDR2 FQNEAQ (reference sequence). The V and J ends lost 4 bases and 7 bases respectively, with 18 bases between them. CDR3 size: 15 residues. The CDR3 DNA is TGTGCCAGCAGCTGGGCGATTGGGGCCCGGAATACGCAGTATTTT. Its translation is CASSWAIGARNTQYF. The full variable domain, in which reference TRBV7-9 and TRBJ2-3 provide the parts outside the CDR3, is DTGVSQNPRHKITKRGQNVTFRCDPISEHNRLYWYRQTLGQGPEFLTYFQNEAQLEKSRLLSDRFSAERPKGSFSTLEIQRTEQGDSAMYLCASSWAIGARNTQYFGPGTRLTVL.

This clonotype was seen many times. This chain joins TRBV12-3 or TRBV12-4 and TRBJ1-3; no reliable D call. The CDR3 contains 14 residues. V gave up 3 bases and J gave up 4 bases, with 10 bases separating them. The CDR3 DNA sequence: TGTGCCAGCAGTTTCGTGGCAGCCGGAAACACCATATATTTT. Translated: CASSFVAAGNTIYF.

V is TRBV7-3 and J is TRBJ2-1; no clear D gene. The CDR3 covers 12 residues. Per germline, CDR1 SGHTA and CDR2 FQGTGA. V lost 5 bases and J 12 bases, leaving 14 bases between the germline ends. This chain's CDR3 is CASSQTGLPQFF. For the CDR3, the DNA is TGTGCCAGCAGCCAAACTGGGTTGCCGCAGTTCTTC.

This clonotype was counted between two and nine times. The V gene is TRBV7-8, the J gene TRBJ2-3; D not resolved. The CDR3 extends over 17 amino acids. V was shortened by 1 base and J by 0 bases, with 14 bases between the two germline ends. Germline CDR1 is SGHVS and CDR2 is FQNEAQ. CDR3 amino acids: CASSLESRPISTDTQYF. CDR3 coding DNA: TGTGCCAGCAGCTTAGAATCACGGCCAATAAGCACAGATACGCAGTATTTT.

This clonotype was observed at least ten times. The chain joins TRBV20-1 to TRBJ2-7, with D unclear. The CDR3 sequence is 12 residues long. Trimming took 2 bases from V and 2 from J, leaving 7 bases between them. The germline V gene encodes CDR1 DFQATT and CDR2 SNEGSKA (reference sequence). For the CDR3, the DNA is TGCAGTGCTAGAACCTCTACCTACGAGCAGTACTTC. It codes for CSARTSTYEQYF.

The gene calls are TRBV11-2 and TRBJ2-2, with 7 positions matching TRBD1. This CDR3 contains 14 residues. Germline V gene sequence: CDR1 SGHAT, CDR2 FQNNGV. The trim removed 3 bases at V and 7 bases at J, leaving 5 bases unmatched. DNA for the CDR3: TGTGCCAGCAGCTTGCTGGGACAGCGCGGGGAGCTGTTTTTT. Residues: CASSLLGQRGELFF. The whole variable domain, filled in from reference TRBV11-2 and TRBJ2-2, reads EAGVAQSPRYKIIEKRQSVAFWCNPISGHATLYWYQQILGQGPKLLIQFQNNGVVDDSQLPKDRFSAERLKGVDSTLKIQPAKLEDSAVYLCASSLLGQRGELFFGEGSRLTVL.

This clonotype was detected a few times. This rearrangement joins TRBV5-4 to TRBJ1-1; D ambiguous. Germline loops: CDR1 SGHNT, CDR2 YYREEE (reference sequence). The CDR3 totals 13 residues. V lost 4 bases, J lost 1 base, and 8 bases lay in between. The CDR3 DNA reads TGTGCCAGCAGCCTCTTAAAGAACACTGAAGCTTTCTTT. Amino acid sequence: CASSLLKNTEAFF.

This clonotype has ten or more counts. This chain uses TRBV5-1 with TRBJ2-1; D is possibly TRBD2 (7 bases). V was trimmed by 2 bases and J by 14 bases, leaving 17 bases between them. Germline lookup yields CDR1 SGHRS and CDR2 YFSETQ. The CDR3 is made up of 13 amino acids. CDR3 amino acids: CASSFEGGDLEFF. For the CDR3, the DNA is TGCGCCAGCAGCTTCGAGGGGGGGGACTTGGAGTTCTTC. The variable domain in full, completed from reference TRBV5-1 and TRBJ2-1, reads KAGVTQTPRYLIKTRGQQVTLSCSPISGHRSVSWYQQTPGQGLQFLFEYFSETQRNKGNFPGRFSGRQFSNSRSEMNVSTLELGDSALYLCASSFEGGDLEFFGPGTRLTVL.

The chain links TRBV2 to TRBJ2-5; 8 nucleotides agree with TRBD1. The trim removed 10 bases at V and 2 bases at J, leaving 6 bases unmatched. CDR1 is SNHLY and CDR2 is FYNNEI in the germline V gene. The CDR3 spans 13 residues. The CDR3 DNA reads TGTGCCAATGGGACAGGCCGACAAGAGACCCAGTACTTC. Translated: CANGTGRQETQYF.

This clonotype was counted only a few times. The chain joins TRBV27 to TRBJ2-1; 7 bases are shared with TRBD2. V lost 3 bases to trimming and J lost 3 bases; unmatched junction nucleotides: 8. Germline CDR1 and CDR2: MNHEY and SMNVEV (reference sequence). This CDR3 is built from 16 residues. CDR3 nucleotides: TGTGCCAGCAGTTTGTCCTCTAGCGGAGGCTACAATGAGCAGTTCTTC. Encoded protein: CASSLSSSGGYNEQFF.

This clonotype appeared many times. The V and J genes are TRBV4-2 and TRBJ2-7; 11 nucleotides agree with TRBD2. Trimming removed 4 bases from V and 4 bases from J; junction bases left unmatched: 6. Germline V lookup: CDR1 LGHNA, CDR2 YNFKEQ. This CDR3 has 15 amino acids. The CDR3 here is CASSRPGLAEYEQYF. CDR3 nucleotide sequence: TGTGCCAGCAGCCGACCGGGACTAGCGGAGTACGAGCAGTACTTC.